This record looks at one TCR beta chain sequence and its context. This record belongs to a study of T-cell reconstitution after alpha-beta-depleted transplantation in children. Preparation of the TCRbeta library involved a method that used unique molecular identifiers. TCRdb ran MiXCR on the PCR reads and lists one entry per CDR3 protein. The sample shows some 490,000 distinct CDR3 sequences, under 15% of them seen only once. This CDR3 has 15 amino acids. Germline CDR1 SGHTA, CDR2 FQGNSA. V trimming: 4 bases; J trimming: 3 bases; junction bases outside the gene matches: 8. Here the sequenced sample was PBMCs from the stem cell graft donor, taken from the stem cell graft. The rearrangement uses TRBV7-2 and TRBJ1-1; 7 bases are shared with TRBD1. This receptor was taken from a human donor who donated a stem cell graft to a child with combined immunodeficiency. The CDR3 DNA reads as TGTGCCAGCAGCTCGTCGGGACAGAGGTACACTGAAGCTTTCTTT. This codes for CASSSSGQRYTEAFF.